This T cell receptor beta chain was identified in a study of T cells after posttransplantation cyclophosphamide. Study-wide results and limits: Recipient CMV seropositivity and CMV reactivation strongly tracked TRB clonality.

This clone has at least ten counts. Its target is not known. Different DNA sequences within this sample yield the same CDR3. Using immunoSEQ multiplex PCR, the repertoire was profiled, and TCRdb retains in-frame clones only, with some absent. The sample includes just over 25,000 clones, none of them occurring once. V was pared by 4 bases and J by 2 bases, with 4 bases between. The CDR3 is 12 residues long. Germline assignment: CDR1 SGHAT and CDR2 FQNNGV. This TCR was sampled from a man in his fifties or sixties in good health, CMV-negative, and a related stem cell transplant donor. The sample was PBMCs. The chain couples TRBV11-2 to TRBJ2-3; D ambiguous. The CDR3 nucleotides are TGTGCCAGCAGCTACTACACAGATACGCAGTATTTT. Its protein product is CASSYYTDTQYF.